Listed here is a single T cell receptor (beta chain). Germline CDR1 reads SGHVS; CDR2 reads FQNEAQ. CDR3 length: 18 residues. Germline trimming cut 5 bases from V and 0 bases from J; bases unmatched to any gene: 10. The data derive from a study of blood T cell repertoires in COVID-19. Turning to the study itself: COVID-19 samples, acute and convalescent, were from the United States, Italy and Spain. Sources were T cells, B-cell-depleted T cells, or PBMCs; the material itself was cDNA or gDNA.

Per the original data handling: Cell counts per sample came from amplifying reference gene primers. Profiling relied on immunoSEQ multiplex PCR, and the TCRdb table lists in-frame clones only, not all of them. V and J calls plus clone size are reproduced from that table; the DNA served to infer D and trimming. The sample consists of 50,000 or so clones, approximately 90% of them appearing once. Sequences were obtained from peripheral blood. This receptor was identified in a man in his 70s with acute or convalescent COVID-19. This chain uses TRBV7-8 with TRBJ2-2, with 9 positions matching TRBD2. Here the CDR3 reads CASSPRASGVTNTGELFF. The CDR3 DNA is TGTGCCAGCAGCCCCCGGGCTAGCGGGGTGACGAACACCGGGGAGCTGTTTTTT. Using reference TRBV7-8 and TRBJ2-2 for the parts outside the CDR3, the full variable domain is GAGVSQSPRYKVAKRGQDVALRCDPISGHVSLFWYQQALGQGPEFLTYFQNEAQLDKSGLPSDRFFAERPEGSVSTLKIQRTQQEDSAVYLCASSPRASGVTNTGELFFGEGSRLTVL.